The rows below give T cell receptor beta chains drawn from one sample of a study of CD8 T cells in Susac syndrome. Each CDR3 protein gets one entry after TCRdb re-called the immunoSEQ multiplex PCR reads with MiXCR. This sample has hundreds of thousands of distinct CDR3 sequences; more than 80% occur once, and the top ten carry about 0.12%. The sample taken for sequencing was CD8+ T cells from PBMCs. The receptors were sampled from a human donor with multiple sclerosis. Each CDR3 is given with its conserved first and last residue. Each record gives: clone size, D gene, J gene, V gene, CDR3 protein, CDR3 DNA. The D gene is left open where the match is weak. A row's size may be missing; if present it is once, few, many or a size class.

clone size: few; D gene: NA; J gene: TRBJ2-1; V gene: TRBV19; CDR3 protein: CASSTSAVAYEQFF; CDR3 DNA: TGTGCCAGTAGTACCTCCGCGGTGGCCTATGAGCAGTTCTTC
clone size: NA; D gene: NA; J gene: TRBJ2-3; V gene: TRBV19; CDR3 protein: CASSIPQDTQYF; CDR3 DNA: TGTGCCAGTAGTATCCCACAAGATACGCAGTATTTT
clone size: NA; D gene: NA; J gene: TRBJ2-7; V gene: TRBV6-5; CDR3 protein: CASSYTIRDVYEQYF; CDR3 DNA: TGTGCCAGCAGTTACACTATCCGGGACGTGTACGAGCAGTACTTC
clone size: once; D gene: NA; J gene: TRBJ1-1; V gene: TRBV9; CDR3 protein: CASSVEVEGEAFF; CDR3 DNA: TGTGCCAGCAGCGTAGAGGTGGAGGGTGAAGCTTTCTTT
clone size: once; D gene: NA; J gene: TRBJ2-7; V gene: TRBV5-1; CDR3 protein: CASSSGTDPGDEQYF; CDR3 DNA: TGCGCCAGCAGCTCCGGGACCGACCCGGGAGACGAGCAGTACTTC
clone size: few; D gene: NA; J gene: TRBJ2-2; V gene: TRBV6-5; CDR3 protein: CASSYSAGELFF; CDR3 DNA: TGTGCCAGCAGTTACTCGGCCGGGGAGCTGTTTTTT
clone size: NA; D gene: NA; J gene: TRBJ2-7; V gene: TRBV11-2; CDR3 protein: CASSLDHDSPYEQYF; CDR3 DNA: TGTGCCAGCAGCTTAGATCATGACAGTCCCTACGAGCAGTACTTC
clone size: NA; D gene: NA; J gene: TRBJ1-1; V gene: TRBV28; CDR3 protein: CASSFLQGVVAFF; CDR3 DNA: TGTGCCAGCAGTTTTCTCCAGGGTGTGGTAGCTTTCTTT
clone size: NA; D gene: NA; J gene: TRBJ1-3; V gene: TRBV12-3/TRBV12-4; CDR3 protein: CASSLGYDSGNTIYF; CDR3 DNA: TGTGCCAGCAGTTTAGGGTACGACTCTGGAAACACCATATATTTT
clone size: few; D gene: TRBD1; J gene: TRBJ1-2; V gene: TRBV11-1; CDR3 protein: CASSPWQGADYGYTF; CDR3 DNA: TGTGCCAGCAGCCCATGGCAGGGGGCTGACTATGGCTACACCTTC